These 9 T cell receptor beta chains were sequenced from one sample in a study of blood T cell repertoires in COVID-19. TCRdb's copy holds only in-frame clones and misses some; the assay was immunoSEQ multiplex PCR. The profile covers 90,000 to 95,000 clones, with 85% to 90% appearing a single time and roughly 8.7% taken by the ten largest. Input material: peripheral blood. These receptors were obtained from a woman between 65 and 79 years old with acute or convalescent COVID-19.

This chain joins TRBV6-5 and TRBJ1-2; the D is unclear. CDR3 size: 15 residues. The germline V gene has CDR1 MNHEY and CDR2 SVGAGI. Trimming took off 3 bases at V and 4 bases at J, with 15 bases between the two ends. The CDR3 DNA follows: TGTGCCAGCAGTTATTCGACCGGTAGCATCTATGGCTACACCTTC. This translates into CASSYSTGSIYGYTF.

V gene TRBV5-1 combines with J gene TRBJ2-5, with TRBD2 as a possible D gene (5 bases). Trimming shortened V by 2 bases and J by 2 bases, and 10 bases separated the two germline ends. Per the germline V gene, CDR1 is SGHRS and CDR2 is YFSETQ. The CDR3 consists of 14 residues. CDR3 in DNA: TGCGCCAGCAGCTTAAATCTAGCTCAAGAGACCCAGTACTTC. Its protein product is CASSLNLAQETQYF. The full variable domain, in which reference TRBV5-1 and TRBJ2-5 provide the parts outside the CDR3, is KAGVTQTPRYLIKTRGQQVTLSCSPISGHRSVSWYQQTPGQGLQFLFEYFSETQRNKGNFPGRFSGRQFSNSRSEMNVSTLELGDSALYLCASSLNLAQETQYFGPGTRLLVL.

The chain couples TRBV24-1 to TRBJ2-7; 9 bases are a match to TRBD1. Germline CDR1 and CDR2: KGHDR and SFDVKD. The CDR3 is 12 amino acids. V lost 10 bases and J lost 5; bases outside the gene matches: 5. The CDR3 DNA reads TGTGCCACAGGACAGGGGATCCACGAGCAGTACTTC. Its protein product is CATGQGIHEQYF.

The chain has TRBV11-3 and TRBJ2-2; 8 bases match TRBD1. The CDR3 consists of 16 residues. V dropped 5 bases and J dropped 3; count of bases not matched to a gene: 8. Per germline, CDR1 SGHNT and CDR2 YENEEA. The CDR3 protein is CASSPAGGADTGELFF. CDR3 bases: TGTGCCAGCAGCCCGGCAGGGGGCGCTGACACCGGGGAGCTGTTTTTT.

This chain joins TRBV27 and TRBJ2-3, with no clear D. The germline CDR1 and CDR2 sequences are MNHEY and SMNVEV (reference sequence). This CDR3 has 13 residues. The V end lost 5 bases, the J end lost 0 bases, and 6 bases lay between the germline ends. The CDR3 DNA reads TGTGCCAGCAGTAGGAGCAGCACAGATACGCAGTATTTT. Protein sequence: CASSRSSTDTQYF.

CDR3 protein: CASSPLARGGSNYGYTF. CDR3 DNA sequence: TGTGCCAGCTCACCACTGGCCCGAGGGGGCTCTAACTATGGCTACACCTTC. The gene calls are TRBV18 and TRBJ1-2, with 7 bases aligning to TRBD1. Unmatched junction bases numbered 8, after V lost 1 base and J lost 0 bases. This CDR3 has 17 residues. Germline V gene data show CDR1 as KGHSH and CDR2 as LQKENI.

V usage is TRBV3-1 (or the pseudogene TRBV3-2) and J usage is TRBJ1-3; D is undetermined. The CDR3 runs to 15 residues. Germline CDR1 is LGHDT and CDR2 is YNNKEL (reference sequence). Trimming took 1 base from V and 2 from J, leaving 9 bases between them. The CDR3 region has the DNA TGTGCCAGCAGCCAAGTCCTTTCTGCTGGAAACACCATATATTTT. Translated, it gives CASSQVLSAGNTIYF.

The chain combines TRBV15 with TRBJ1-3; D is unresolved. Trimming removed 0 bases from V and 8 bases from J, with 8 bases in between. The V gene's germline CDR1 is LNHNV and CDR2 YYDKDF (reference sequence). The CDR3 is 13 amino acids. The CDR3 is CATSRDQVDTIYF. CDR3 bases: TGTGCCACCAGCAGAGATCAGGTGGACACCATATATTTT. The full variable domain, its missing parts supplied by reference TRBV15 and TRBJ1-3, is DAMVIQNPRYQVTQFGKPVTLSCSQTLNHNVMYWYQQKSSQAPKLLFHYYDKDFNNEADTPDNFQSRRPNTSFCFLDIRSPGLGDTAMYLCATSRDQVDTIYFGEGSWLTVV.

This clone was counted a few times. CDR3 sequence (DNA): TGTGCCAGCAGCTTAGGAGACAGGGTTGTGGATCAGCCCCAGCATTTT. Its protein product is CASSLGDRVVDQPQHF. The J gene is TRBJ1-5, the V gene TRBV7-9; 7 bases match TRBD1. The junction had 8 bases not matched to a gene; V was cut back by 1 base and J by 5 bases. The germline gives CDR1 SEHNR, CDR2 FQNEAQ (reference sequence). The CDR3 extends over 16 amino acids.